This T cell receptor (beta chain) is drawn from a study of technical replicates of blood from a handful of donors. Sequencing was performed with immunoSEQ multiplex PCR; in TCRdb, only in-frame clones are kept and a portion is missing. The repertoire holds tens of thousands of clones, with 86% as singletons. This clone rates as medium-sized. This TCR was recovered from a human donor in good health. Some clones in this sample may be carry-over from other donors' samples. Material for sequencing was PBMCs.

The CDR3 sequence is CAWSVSLEAFF. DNA of the CDR3: TGTGCCTGGAGTGTATCACTTGAAGCTTTCTTT. The rearrangement links TRBV30 to TRBJ1-1; D is uncertain. Germline CDR1 reads GTSNPN; CDR2 reads SVGIG (reference sequence). Deletions cut 0 bases from V and 7 bases from J, with 6 bases between. This CDR3 spans 11 amino acids.